Below are 30 T cell receptor beta chains sequenced from a single sample in a study of control samples from healthy donors and cancer patients. Sequenced by immunoSEQ multiplex PCR; TCRdb stores in-frame clones only, minus some. Found here are some 57,000 clones, around 97% of them singletons; the top ten hold 1.5% to 2%. The sequenced sample was blood. The source is a woman aged 25 to 39 in good health.

J is TRBJ1-1 and V is TRBV28; the D is unclear. Trimming stripped 6 bases from V and 1 base from J, with 6 bases between. The V gene's germline CDR1 is MDHEN and CDR2 SYDVKM. The CDR3 spans 12 residues. The CDR3 nucleotides are TGTGCCAGCAGCTCCAGGAACACTGAAGCTTTCTTT. It yields the protein CASSSRNTEAFF.

The chain has TRBV28 and TRBJ2-7; D not certain. The CDR3 length is 12 residues. Germline V lookup: CDR1 MDHEN, CDR2 SYDVKM. V lost 4 bases and J 7 bases, leaving 11 bases between the germline ends. The CDR3 loop is CASSSPLLEQYF. CDR3 nucleotides: TGTGCCAGCAGTTCCCCGTTATTGGAGCAGTACTTC.

J is TRBJ2-3 and V is TRBV7-9, with 13 bases aligning to TRBD2. Germline CDR1 and CDR2: SEHNR and FQNEAQ (reference sequence). This CDR3 comprises 19 residues. V lost 5 bases, J lost 4 bases, and 15 bases stayed unmatched. CDR3: CASSIDRGRTSGRPDTQYF. In DNA form, the CDR3 reads TGTGCCAGCAGCATCGACAGGGGCCGGACTAGCGGGAGACCAGATACGCAGTATTTT. The full variable domain, its missing parts supplied by reference TRBV7-9 and TRBJ2-3, is DTGVSQNPRHKITKRGQNVTFRCDPISEHNRLYWYRQTLGQGPEFLTYFQNEAQLEKSRLLSDRFSAERPKGSFSTLEIQRTEQGDSAMYLCASSIDRGRTSGRPDTQYFGPGTRLTVL.

The chain has TRBV12-3 or TRBV12-4 and TRBJ2-1; D call uncertain. V was trimmed by 5 bases and J by 10 bases, leaving 15 bases between them. This CDR3 has 13 amino acids. The CDR3 DNA is TGTGCCAGCAGTCCGGGTCTGGTTAAAGAGCAGTTCTTC. As protein: CASSPGLVKEQFF.

The V call is TRBV5-1, the J call TRBJ2-6; D tentatively reads TRBD1 or TRBD2 (5 bases each). The CDR3 length is 16 residues. V lost 5 bases, J lost 0 bases, and 12 bases lay in between. Looked up from germline, CDR1 is SGHRS and CDR2 is YFSETQ. As DNA, the CDR3 is TGCGCCAGCAGTCGGGACGGTAGCTCTGGGGCCAACGTCCTGACTTTC. Translating gives CASSRDGSSGANVLTF.

This clone appeared once. This rearrangement joins TRBV28 to TRBJ2-7; the match to TRBD1 covers 8 bases. Germline-derived CDR1 and CDR2 are MDHEN and SYDVKM. The ends lost 2 bases at V and 3 bases at J; junction bases unmatched: 6. This CDR3 has 15 amino acids. The chain's CDR3 is CASSLAAGGGYEQYF. The DNA of the CDR3 is TGTGCCAGCAGTTTAGCGGCAGGGGGCGGCTACGAGCAGTACTTC. Full variable domain (missing parts from reference TRBV28 and TRBJ2-7): DVKVTQSSRYLVKRTGEKVFLECVQDMDHENMFWYRQDPGLGLRLIYFSYDVKMKEKGDIPEGYSVSREKKERFSLILESASTNQTSMYLCASSLAAGGGYEQYFGPGTRLTVT.

This clone occurred a few times. This chain joins TRBV6-5 and TRBJ2-7, with 13 bases that match TRBD2. With 2 bases clipped from V and 5 bases from J, the junction kept 0 bases outside the gene matches. The germline V gene has CDR1 MNHEY and CDR2 SVGAGI. CDR3 length: 14 amino acids. This CDR3 reads CASSYGLAGDEQYF. The DNA of the CDR3 is TGTGCCAGCAGTTACGGACTAGCGGGAGACGAGCAGTACTTC.

The chain carries TRBV6-5 and TRBJ2-1, with D possibly matching TRBD2 (5 bases). There are 13 residues in the CDR3. V was pared by 7 bases and J by 6 bases, with 13 bases between. Germline CDR1 is MNHEY and CDR2 is SVGAGI. The CDR3: CASKRTGTNEQFF. CDR3 in DNA: TGTGCCAGCAAAAGGACTGGAACCAATGAGCAGTTCTTC.

This sequence joins TRBV7-3 and TRBJ2-1, with D unclear. V shed 5 bases and J shed 4 bases, with 12 bases lying between them. The CDR3 has 14 amino acids. Germline V gene lookup returns CDR1 SGHTA and CDR2 FQGTGA. The CDR3 sequence is CASSPSDSYNEQFF. CDR3 bases: TGTGCCAGCAGCCCCTCCGACTCGTACAATGAGCAGTTCTTC.

This chain uses TRBV7-8 with TRBJ1-1; TRBD1 is a possible D gene (5 bases). This CDR3 is 14 amino acids long. V lost 1 base and J 4 bases, leaving 10 bases between the germline ends. The germline CDR1 and CDR2 sequences are SGHVS and FQNEAQ. The CDR3 loop reads CASSLDLGTTEAFF. In nucleotides, the CDR3 is TGTGCCAGCAGCTTAGACCTGGGGACCACTGAAGCTTTCTTT.

The chain recombines TRBV28 with TRBJ1-6; D might be TRBD1 (5 bases). The CDR3 length is 16 residues. Trimming cost V 3 bases and J 7 bases, with 16 bases left between them. In germline, CDR1 is MDHEN, CDR2 SYDVKM. CDR3 region: CASSFASGVGNSPLHF. CDR3 bases: TGTGCCAGCAGTTTCGCCTCGGGGGTAGGCAATTCACCCCTCCACTTT. The complete variable domain, with remaining parts taken from reference TRBV28 and TRBJ1-6, reads DVKVTQSSRYLVKRTGEKVFLECVQDMDHENMFWYRQDPGLGLRLIYFSYDVKMKEKGDIPEGYSVSREKKERFSLILESASTNQTSMYLCASSFASGVGNSPLHFGNGTRLTVT.

V is TRBV27 and J is TRBJ2-1; D is unclear. This CDR3 comprises 15 residues. V lost 5 bases and J 1 base, leaving 12 bases between the germline ends. CDR1 is MNHEY, CDR2 SMNVEV, per germline (reference sequence). The CDR3 spells CASSPRRGSYNEQFF. As DNA, the CDR3 is TGTGCCAGCAGTCCCCGTCGTGGTTCCTACAATGAGCAGTTCTTC.

The CDR3, as DNA: TGTGCCAGCAGGCCGGGACTCGGCGGTTCACCCCTCCACTTT. It is translated as CASRPGLGGSPLHF. The chain is built from TRBV27 and TRBJ1-6; TRBD1 might be the D (5 bases). From germline, CDR1 is MNHEY and CDR2 SMNVEV (reference sequence). The length of the CDR3 is 14 residues. Trimming pared 6 bases from V and 9 bases from J, leaving 15 bases between.

This clone was observed a single time. The chain couples TRBV5-6 to TRBJ2-3; 8 bases match TRBD2. Germline CDR1 and CDR2: SGHDT and YYEEEE. The CDR3 has 15 residues. V lost 1 base and J lost 5; bases outside the gene matches: 6. CDR3 in DNA: TGTGCCAGCAGCTTGCCGCGGGAGGCAGTAGATACGCAGTATTTT. It yields the protein CASSLPREAVDTQYF.

The CDR3 protein is CAWSVRGLGGNTIYF. For the CDR3, the DNA is TGTGCCTGGAGTGTAAGGGGGCTCGGTGGAAACACCATATATTTT. The chain carries TRBV30 and TRBJ1-3; 7 nucleotides match TRBD1. V trimming: 0 bases; J trimming: 3 bases; junction bases outside the gene matches: 5. Germline assignment: CDR1 GTSNPN and CDR2 SVGIG (reference sequence). The CDR3 spans 15 residues.

The chain links TRBV28 to TRBJ1-6, with D perhaps matching TRBD1 (5 bases). The CDR3 totals 15 residues. V was clipped by 6 bases and J by 9 bases, with 18 bases between them. CDR1 and CDR2 (germline): MDHEN, SYDVKM. The CDR3 nucleotides are TGTGCCAGCAGCCGTTATGGGATTAGGGGTTCACCCCTCCACTTT. This codes for CASSRYGIRGSPLHF.

This clone was counted once. The genes are TRBV7-9 and TRBJ2-1; 8 nucleotides line up with TRBD1. Germline assignment: CDR1 SEHNR and CDR2 FQNEAQ (reference sequence). This CDR3 has 16 amino acids. V shed 0 bases, J shed 9 bases, and the junction held 10 bases outside the gene matches. The CDR3 sequence is CASSLAGTGIFAEQFF. The CDR3 nucleotides are TGTGCCAGCAGCTTAGCCGGGACAGGAATTTTTGCTGAGCAGTTCTTC.

The rearrangement joins TRBV6-5 to TRBJ1-2, with 7 bases matching TRBD1. The V segment lost 4 bases and the J segment 7 bases; nucleotides outside the gene matches: 6. There are 13 residues in the CDR3. Per germline, CDR1 MNHEY and CDR2 SVGAGI. As DNA, the CDR3 is TGTGCCAGCAGTTGGGGACAGCATTGTGGCTACACCTTC. Translating it yields CASSWGQHCGYTF.

The rearrangement links TRBV5-6 to TRBJ2-7; the match to TRBD1 covers 9 bases. The ends lost 0 bases at V and 0 bases at J; junction bases unmatched: 4. Per germline, CDR1 SGHDT and CDR2 YYEEEE. CDR3 size: 16 residues. CDR3 amino acids: CASSLEGQGLSYEQYF. The CDR3 nucleotides are TGTGCCAGCAGCTTGGAGGGACAGGGCCTCTCCTACGAGCAGTACTTC.

The rearrangement links TRBV19 to TRBJ2-1; a possible D gene is TRBD1 (5 bases). The V gene's germline CDR1 is LNHDA and CDR2 SQIVND (reference sequence). Trimming left V 1 base short and J 2 bases short, with 9 bases between. This CDR3 has 15 residues. The CDR3, as DNA: TGTGCCAGTAGTATAGTTCCAGGGACCTACAATGAGCAGTTCTTC. The encoded protein is CASSIVPGTYNEQFF.

The V and J genes are TRBV19 and TRBJ2-7, with 11 bases matching TRBD2. The ends lost 4 bases at V and 5 bases at J; junction bases unmatched: 4. Per germline, CDR1 LNHDA and CDR2 SQIVND (reference sequence). CDR3 length: 14 amino acids. The CDR3: CASSNLAGGDEQYF. In DNA form, the CDR3 reads TGTGCCAGTAGTAACCTAGCGGGAGGTGACGAGCAGTACTTC.

This sequence joins TRBV27 and TRBJ2-1; D not resolved. This CDR3 has 13 amino acids. Trimming cost V 6 bases and J 9 bases, with 15 bases left between them. The germline gives CDR1 MNHEY, CDR2 SMNVEV (reference sequence). The CDR3 is CASSLDKGREQFF. CDR3 nucleotide sequence: TGTGCCAGCAGCCTTGACAAGGGCCGTGAGCAGTTCTTC.

Here the CDR3 reads CASSFSGNTGELFF. In DNA, the CDR3 is TGCGCCAGCAGTTTTAGCGGGAACACCGGGGAGCTGTTTTTT. The gene calls are TRBV5-1 and TRBJ2-2, with a possible D match to TRBD2 (6 bases). Germline assignment: CDR1 SGHRS and CDR2 YFSETQ. Trimming removed 5 bases from V and 1 base from J, with 9 bases in between. This CDR3 is built from 14 residues.

This chain connects TRBV7-2 to TRBJ2-3, with 7 nucleotides matching TRBD2. CDR1 is SGHTA, CDR2 FQGNSA, per germline. V shed 6 bases and J 2 bases; nucleotides not matched to a gene: 20. The CDR3 is 19 residues long. The CDR3 DNA sequence: TGTGCCAGCAGTTCCCCTCCGGGGTTGCGGGAGACCTCCACAGATACGCAGTATTTT. Its translation: CASSSPPGLRETSTDTQYF.

CDR3 in amino acids: CASSHPGRTYEQYF. CDR3 nucleotides: TGCGCCAGCAGCCACCCGGGCCGTACCTACGAGCAGTACTTC. The chain couples TRBV4-1 to TRBJ2-7; D is unclear. Looked up from germline, CDR1 is MGHRA and CDR2 is YSYEKL. CDR3 size: 14 residues. Trimming took off 3 bases at V and 2 bases at J, with 11 bases between the two ends.

The V and J genes are TRBV5-6 and TRBJ2-1; no firm D call. In germline, CDR1 is SGHDT, CDR2 YYEEEE. The CDR3 is 16 amino acids. Trimming took 0 bases from V and 3 from J, leaving 13 bases between them. The CDR3 DNA follows: TGTGCCAGCAGCTTGGCCAACTCCCCATTCTACAATGAGCAGTTCTTC. Its translation: CASSLANSPFYNEQFF. The whole variable domain, filled in from reference TRBV5-6 and TRBJ2-1, reads DAGVTQSPTHLIKTRGQQVTLRCSPKSGHDTVSWYQQALGQGPQFIFQYYEEEERQRGNFPDRFSGHQFPNYSSELNVNALLLGDSALYLCASSLANSPFYNEQFFGPGTRLTVL.

This sequence joins TRBV15 and TRBJ1-1; TRBD1 matches 8 bases. V trimming: 0 bases; J trimming: 6 bases; junction bases outside the gene matches: 3. Germline CDR1 LNHNV, CDR2 YYDKDF (reference sequence). The CDR3 sequence is 14 residues long. The CDR3 nucleotides read TGTGCCACCAGCAGAGATCGCAGGGGGCCTGAAGCTTTCTTT. Amino acid sequence: CATSRDRRGPEAFF.

The chain combines TRBV5-6 with TRBJ2-2; D perhaps matches TRBD1 (6 bases). CDR3 length equals 16 residues. V was cut by 4 bases and J by 6 bases, with 19 bases left in between. Per the germline V gene, CDR1 is SGHDT and CDR2 is YYEEEE. The DNA for the CDR3 is TGTGCCAGCAGCGGATTCGCAACAGGGCTATCCGGGGAGCTGTTTTTT. Its translation: CASSGFATGLSGELFF.

The CDR3 protein is CASSEATGNYGYTF. DNA of the CDR3: TGTGCCAGCAGTGAAGCTACAGGGAACTATGGCTACACCTTC. The chain combines TRBV6-1 with TRBJ1-2; a possible D gene is TRBD1 (6 bases). Trimming removed 0 bases at V and 2 bases at J, with 7 bases between. The germline CDR1 and CDR2 sequences are MNHNS and SASEGT. The CDR3 sequence is 14 residues long.

This chain joins TRBV28 and TRBJ1-5; weak D call: TRBD1 (5 bases). CDR1 is MDHEN and CDR2 is SYDVKM in the germline V gene. This CDR3 contains 15 residues. The germline V and J ends were trimmed by 2 bases and 5 bases, with 13 bases remaining between them. Here the CDR3 reads CASSLTGIEYQPQHF. The CDR3 DNA reads as TGTGCCAGCAGTTTAACAGGCATTGAATATCAGCCCCAGCATTTT.